These 20 T cell receptor beta chains share one sample of origin, sequenced in a study of T-cell reconstitution after alpha-beta-depleted transplantation in children. A TCRbeta library incorporating unique molecular identifiers was prepared. TCRdb re-called the PCR reads through MiXCR, storing one row per CDR3 protein. Of more than 550,000 distinct CDR3 sequences in the sample, about 11% were seen once. Sequenced here: PBMCs from the stem cell graft donor, sampled from the stem cell graft. Source of these receptors: a human donor who donated a stem cell graft to a child with acute myeloid leukemia.

This clonotype has a count of ten or more. The J gene is TRBJ2-5, the V gene TRBV29-1; D gene uncertain. The V and J ends lost 4 bases and 5 bases respectively, with 11 bases between them. The CDR3 covers 12 residues. Germline CDR1 is SQVTM and CDR2 is ANQGSEA. CDR3 residues: CSVVVRTETQYF. CDR3 in DNA: TGCAGCGTTGTAGTCCGTACGGAGACCCAGTACTTC.

This clonotype has only a few counts. The V and J genes are TRBV9 and TRBJ2-3, with a possible D match to TRBD2 (5 bases). Germline V gene data show CDR1 as SGDLS and CDR2 as YYNGEE. V was clipped by 0 bases and J by 3 bases, with 14 bases between them. The CDR3 sequence is 16 residues long. The CDR3 spells CASSVDRIRGTDTQYF. CDR3 DNA: TGTGCCAGCAGCGTAGATCGGATCCGAGGGACAGATACGCAGTATTTT.

The chain recombines TRBV20-1 with TRBJ2-1; TRBD2 matches 12 bases. Trimming took 1 base from V and 6 from J; bases not matched to a gene: 7. CDR3 length equals 16 residues. CDR1 and CDR2 from the germline V gene are DFQATT and SNEGSKA (reference sequence). Here the CDR3 reads CSARGLAGGFVNEQFF. The CDR3 nucleotides are TGCAGTGCTAGAGGGCTAGCGGGAGGGTTTGTCAATGAGCAGTTCTTC.

In its sample, this clonotype was seen a few times. CDR3 amino acids: CATSLAGQGTYNEQFF. CDR3 sequence (DNA): TGTGCCACCAGCCTGGCTGGACAGGGGACCTACAATGAGCAGTTCTTC. V gene TRBV15 combines with J gene TRBJ2-1, with 9 nucleotides matching TRBD1. Losses at the gene ends were 5 bases for V and 2 bases for J; bases not matched to a gene: 7. The germline V gene encodes CDR1 LNHNV and CDR2 YYDKDF (reference sequence). The CDR3 contains 16 residues.

The chain employs TRBV30 and TRBJ2-6; D perhaps matches TRBD1 (6 bases). This CDR3 is built from 15 residues. Germline lookup yields CDR1 GTSNPN and CDR2 SVGIG (reference sequence). V was trimmed by 3 bases and J by 3 bases, leaving 12 bases between them. The CDR3 region has the DNA TGTGCCTGGAGCCTCACAGGGTTTGGGGCCAACGTCCTGACTTTC. Translating it yields CAWSLTGFGANVLTF. Full variable domain (rest looked up from reference TRBV30 and TRBJ2-6): SQTIHQWPATLVQPVGSPLSLECTVEGTSNPNLYWYRQAAGRGLQLLFYSVGIGQISSEVPQNLSASRPQDRQFILSSKKLLLSDSGFYLCAWSLTGFGANVLTFGAGSRLTVL.

A few counts support this clonotype. V gene TRBV20-1 combines with J gene TRBJ1-6; maybe TRBD1 (5 bases). Per the germline V gene, CDR1 is DFQATT and CDR2 is SNEGSKA (reference sequence). The CDR3 consists of 16 residues. Between the trimmed V and J ends, which lost 5 bases and 0 bases, there was a span of 14 bases. This CDR3 is CSAPQEQSSYNSPLHF. The CDR3 nucleotides are TGCAGTGCTCCACAGGAACAGAGCTCCTATAATTCACCCCTCCACTTT.

CDR3 sequence reads: CASTGGGQGARDIQYF. DNA of the CDR3: TGTGCCAGCACCGGCGGGGGACAGGGGGCTCGGGACATTCAGTACTTC. The chain joins TRBV7-9 to TRBJ2-4; 12 bases are shared with TRBD1. Germline CDR1 SEHNR, CDR2 FQNEAQ (reference sequence). This CDR3 comprises 16 residues. V lost 7 bases, J lost 8 bases, and 12 bases stayed unmatched.

In this sample, this clonotype turned up a few times. The rearrangement joins TRBV24-1 to TRBJ2-3, with no clear D. The CDR3 is made up of 15 amino acids. Per the germline V gene, CDR1 is KGHDR and CDR2 is SFDVKD. V lost 3 bases and J lost 2, with 11 bases in between. The CDR3 coding sequence is TGTGCCACCAGTGATCCAACGAGGTCCACAGATACGCAGTATTTT. Its translation is CATSDPTRSTDTQYF.

In its sample, this clonotype was seen a few times. The chain joins TRBV20-1 to TRBJ2-7; the D gene could be TRBD1 or TRBD2 (6 bases each). V was pared by 0 bases and J by 3 bases, with 15 bases between. Germline V gives CDR1 DFQATT, CDR2 SNEGSKA (reference sequence). The CDR3 contains 15 residues. In DNA, the CDR3 is TGCAGTGCTAGAGATGGGGGGCGCAAAGGCTACGAGCAGTACTTC. It specifies CSARDGGRKGYEQYF.

The J gene is TRBJ2-5, the V gene TRBV7-3; 15 bases map to TRBD2. This CDR3 is 19 amino acids long. Germline assignment: CDR1 SGHTA and CDR2 FQGTGA. The trim removed 5 bases at V and 5 bases at J, leaving 15 bases unmatched. CDR3 amino acids: CASSHSRGLAGGTPETQYF. The CDR3 DNA sequence: TGTGCCAGCAGCCATTCCCGGGGACTAGCGGGGGGTACTCCGGAGACCCAGTACTTC.

This clonotype was recorded many times. This chain uses TRBV4-3 with TRBJ2-1, with 8 bases matching TRBD2. Germline values: CDR1 LGHNA, CDR2 YSLEER. The CDR3 sequence is 15 residues long. V was clipped by 4 bases and J by 3 bases; unmatched bases: 5. CDR3 DNA sequence: TGCGCCAGCAGCCCAGAGCGGGAGTACTACAATGAGCAGTTCTTC. Translating gives CASSPEREYYNEQFF.

This clonotype showed up just a few times. The chain is built from TRBV27 and TRBJ1-1; D remains unclear. Germline CDR1 is MNHEY and CDR2 is SMNVEV (reference sequence). The CDR3 totals 15 residues. Trimming removed 0 bases at V and 0 bases at J, with 8 bases between. The CDR3 DNA reads as TGTGCCAGCAGTTTATCGCCAGAGTTGAACACTGAAGCTTTCTTT. The encoded protein is CASSLSPELNTEAFF.

The sample holds many counts of this clonotype. This rearrangement joins TRBV12-3 or TRBV12-4 to TRBJ2-2; D ambiguous. V was pared by 4 bases and J by 2 bases, with 14 bases between. The CDR3 is made up of 16 amino acids. The CDR3 reads CASSSPTRVNTGELFF. CDR3 nucleotides: TGTGCCAGCAGTTCCCCGACCCGGGTCAACACCGGGGAGCTGTTTTTT.

On this clonotype itself: A read error is likely, as this CDR3 ends without the conserved phenylalanine or tryptophan. This chain links TRBV9 with TRBJ1-1, with D tentatively TRBD1 (5 bases). Between the trimmed V and J ends, which lost 3 bases and 4 bases, there was a span of 13 bases. The germline V gene has CDR1 SGDLS and CDR2 YYNGEE. The CDR3 runs 14 residues. The CDR3 DNA follows: TGTGCCAGCAGCGGGACACTCTGGGGCACTGAAGCTTTCCTT. Residues: CASSGTLWGTEAFL.

This clonotype was seen a few times. Relative to the germline gene, one junction end is altered; a read error may explain this. This sequence joins TRBV6-1 and TRBJ2-7; a weak D match, TRBD2 (5 bases). The CDR3 sequence is 13 residues long. Germline CDR1 is MNHNS and CDR2 is SASEGT. The CDR3 DNA reads TGTGCCAACAGTGAAGCTCGGGGATACGAGCAGTACTTC. This gives the protein CANSEARGYEQYF.

V usage is TRBV6-2 or TRBV6-3 and J usage is TRBJ2-2; 7 nucleotides agree with TRBD1. Germline V lookup: CDR1 MNHEY, CDR2 SVGEGT. Germline trimming cut 7 bases from V and 0 bases from J; bases unmatched to any gene: 11. This CDR3 comprises 17 residues. The CDR3 coding sequence is TGTGCCAGCACCCTTAAGGGGCAGGGGGCGAACACCGGGGAGCTGTTTTTT. Its translation: CASTLKGQGANTGELFF.

This clonotype was detected only a few times. This chain connects TRBV20-1 to TRBJ2-7, with TRBD1 matching 11 bases. This CDR3 contains 16 residues. Germline values: CDR1 DFQATT, CDR2 SNEGSKA (reference sequence). Trimming at V came to 3 bases and at J to 1 base, leaving 8 bases not matched to a gene. DNA of the CDR3: TGCAGTGCTAGGAATCCGGGACAGGGGGATTCCTACGAGCAGTACTTC. This encodes CSARNPGQGDSYEQYF.

The V gene is TRBV27, the J gene TRBJ2-6; D is uncertain. Germline CDR1 is MNHEY and CDR2 is SMNVEV (reference sequence). V dropped 2 bases and J dropped 0 bases, with 8 bases sitting between them. This CDR3 has 16 residues. Here the CDR3 reads CASSLPLFSGANVLTF. The CDR3 DNA reads as TGTGCCAGCAGTTTACCGTTGTTCTCTGGGGCCAACGTCCTGACTTTC.

There are a few counts of this clonotype. The chain carries TRBV7-2 and TRBJ2-5; D is unresolved. The germline V and J ends were trimmed by 2 bases and 2 bases, with 15 bases remaining between them. The CDR3 runs to 16 residues. Germline V CDR1 and CDR2: SGHTA, FQGNSA. CDR3 bases: TGTGCCAGCAGCTTAATAGGTTACTCAGCTCAAGAGACCCAGTACTTC. Translation: CASSLIGYSAQETQYF.

The V call is TRBV15, the J call TRBJ2-3; the D gene is possibly TRBD1 (6 bases). CDR3 length equals 14 residues. Trimming cost V 4 bases and J 3 bases, with 11 bases left between them. The germline CDR1 and CDR2 sequences are LNHNV and YYDKDF (reference sequence). CDR3 coding DNA: TGTGCCACCAGCATCTTACAGGGAACAGATACGCAGTATTTT. This sequence encodes CATSILQGTDTQYF.